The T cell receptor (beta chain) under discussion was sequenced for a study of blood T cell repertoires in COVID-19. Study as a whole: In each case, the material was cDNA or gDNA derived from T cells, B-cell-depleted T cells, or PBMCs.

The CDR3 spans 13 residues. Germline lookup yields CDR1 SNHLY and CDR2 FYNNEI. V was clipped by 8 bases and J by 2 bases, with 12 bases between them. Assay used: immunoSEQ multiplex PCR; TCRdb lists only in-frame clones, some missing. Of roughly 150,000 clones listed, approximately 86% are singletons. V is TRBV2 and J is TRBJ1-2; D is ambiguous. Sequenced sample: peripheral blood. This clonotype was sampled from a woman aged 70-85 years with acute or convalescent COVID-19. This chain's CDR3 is CASFNQNNYGYTF. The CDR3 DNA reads TGTGCCAGCTTTAACCAGAACAACTATGGCTACACCTTC.